A single T cell receptor beta chain is shown here with its context. Per the germline V gene, CDR1 is SNHLY and CDR2 is FYNNEI. The CDR3 is 15 residues long. V was shortened by 1 base and J by 5 bases, with 15 bases between the two germline ends. This sample stems from a study of shared clonotypes between healthy human individuals. Generated by immunoSEQ multiplex PCR, the TCRdb table keeps only in-frame clones and is missing some. The sample includes roughly 2.5 million clones, approximately 94% of them seen just once. Sequencing used naive CD4+ T cells sorted from blood. This sample's subset: CD45RA+ positively selected. This TCR came from a man between 18 and 35 years old in good health. This chain links TRBV2 with TRBJ2-7; D is ambiguous. The CDR3 nucleotides are TGTGCCAGCAGTGAAGGTCCAAATCAGCTGCACGAGCAGTACTTC. Protein product: CASSEGPNQLHEQYF.